This entry concerns a single TCR beta chain. Its antigen remains unidentified. This entry comes from a study of regulatory T cells in long-lasting Graves disease. Across the whole study: Over 5 years of antithyroid drugs plus positive TSH receptor antibodies defined persistent Graves' disease. Study-wide results and caveats: It was in persistent disease that TRBV28, TRBJ1-2 and TRBJ2-5 were favored. Newly diagnosed patients shared about a thousand public clonotypes; persistent patients shared around 2,800.

HTBI primers from iRepertoire and Arm-PCR of CDR3 regions yielded the TCR beta libraries. Original methodology: The samples yielded 50 to 80 TRBV and roughly 14 TRBJ segments. In TCRdb, the multiplex PCR reads were re-called with MiXCR into one record per CDR3 protein. TCRdb assigned the V and J calls; the authors' analysis was not used. The data contain 300,000 to 400,000 distinct CDR3 sequences, 15% to 20% of them singletons. The CDR3 has 17 amino acids. V was trimmed by 1 base and J by 3 bases, leaving 15 bases between them. CDR1 is MNHEY and CDR2 is SMNVEV in the germline V gene (reference sequence). Time point of the sample: persistent/refractory GD, antithyroid drugs over 5 years with positive TRAb. The authors made the TCR library using RNA they extracted from PBMCs.

This TCR was sampled from a female donor with Graves disease. The input for sequencing was peripheral blood mononuclear cells (PBMCs), taken when the disease was refractory, from a patient treated with antithyroid drugs. The chain uses TRBV27 and TRBJ2-2; no reliable D call. CDR3 sequence reads: CASSLYHVGGYTGELFF. The CDR3 DNA follows: TGTGCCAGCAGTTTATATCATGTGGGCGGCTACACCGGGGAGCTGTTTTTT.